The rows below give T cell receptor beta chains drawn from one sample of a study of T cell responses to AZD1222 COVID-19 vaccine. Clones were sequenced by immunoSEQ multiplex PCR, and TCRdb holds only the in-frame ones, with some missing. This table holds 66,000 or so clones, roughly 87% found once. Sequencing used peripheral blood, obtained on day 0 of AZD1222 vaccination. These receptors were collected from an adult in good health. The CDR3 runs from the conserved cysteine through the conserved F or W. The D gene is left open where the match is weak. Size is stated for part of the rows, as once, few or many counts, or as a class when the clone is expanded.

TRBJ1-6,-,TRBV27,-,CASSLGGALDSPLHF,TGTGCCAGCAGTTTAGGGGGGGCTCTAGATTCACCCCTCCACTTT
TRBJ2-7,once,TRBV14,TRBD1,CASSPRQGKGYEQYF,TGTGCCAGCAGCCCCCGACAGGGGAAAGGCTACGAGCAGTACTTC
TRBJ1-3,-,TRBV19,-,CATQNDLGNTIYF,TGTGCCACCCAGAACGACTTAGGAAACACCATATATTTT
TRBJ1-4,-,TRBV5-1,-,CASSPGDLFPTNEKLFF,TGCGCCAGCAGCCCAGGGGACCTATTCCCGACTAATGAAAAACTGTTTTTT
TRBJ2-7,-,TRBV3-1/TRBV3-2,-,CASSPRTGTYEQYF,TGTGCCAGCAGCCCAAGGACCGGAACCTACGAGCAGTACTTC
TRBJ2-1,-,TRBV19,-,CASSIPLGQGIKTYNEQFF,TGTGCCAGTAGTATACCCCTCGGCCAGGGAATAAAGACCTACAATGAGCAGTTCTTC
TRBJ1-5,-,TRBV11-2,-,CASSFGQPGQPQHF,TGTGCCAGCAGCTTTGGACAGCCTGGCCAGCCCCAGCATTTT
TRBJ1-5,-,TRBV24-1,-,CATSEGSSNQPQHF,TGTGCCACCAGTGAAGGAAGTAGCAATCAGCCCCAGCATTTT
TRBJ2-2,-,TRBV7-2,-,CASSLGGTGELFF,TGTGCCAGCAGCTTAGGTGGCACCGGGGAGCTGTTTTTT
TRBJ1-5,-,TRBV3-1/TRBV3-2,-,CASSHWGNQPQHF,TGTGCCAGCAGCCATTGGGGGAATCAGCCCCAGCATTTT
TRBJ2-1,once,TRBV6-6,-,CASSSSSYNEQFF,TGTGCCAGCAGTTCTTCCTCCTACAATGAGCAGTTCTTC
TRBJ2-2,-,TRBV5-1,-,CASSLDRPRTGELFF,TGCGCCAGCAGCTTGGACAGGCCCCGCACCGGGGAGCTGTTTTTT
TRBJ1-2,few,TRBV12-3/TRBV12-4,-,CASSGTSNYGYTF,TGTGCCAGCAGTGGAACTTCGAACTATGGCTACACCTTC
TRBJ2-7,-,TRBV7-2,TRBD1,CASSPGTGAYEQYF,TGTGCCAGCAGCCCGGGGACAGGAGCCTACGAGCAGTACTTC
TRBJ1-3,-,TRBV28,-,CASGGNTIYF,TGTGCCAGCGGGGGAAACACCATATATTTT
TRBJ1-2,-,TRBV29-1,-,CSVVGANYGYTF,TGCAGCGTTGTTGGAGCTAACTATGGCTACACCTTC
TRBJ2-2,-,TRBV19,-,CASSRGRLNTGELFF,TGTGCCAGTAGCAGGGGCCGACTGAACACCGGGGAGCTGTTTTTT
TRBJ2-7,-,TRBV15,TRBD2,CATSRQRGTYEQYF,TGTGCCACCAGCAGACAGCGGGGAACCTACGAGCAGTACTTC
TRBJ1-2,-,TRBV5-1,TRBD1,CASSFEGQGARGYTF,TGCGCCAGCAGCTTTGAGGGACAGGGGGCACGAGGCTACACCTTC
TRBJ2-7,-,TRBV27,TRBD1,CASSLNRGSYEQYF,TGTGCCAGCAGTTTAAACAGGGGTTCCTACGAGCAGTACTTC
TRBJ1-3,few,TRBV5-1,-,CASSLDEEGSGNTIYF,TGCGCCAGCAGCTTGGACGAGGAGGGTTCTGGAAACACCATATATTTT
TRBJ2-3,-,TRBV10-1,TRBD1,CASSDRTGNTDTQYF,TGCGCCAGCAGCGATCGGACAGGGAACACAGATACGCAGTATTTT
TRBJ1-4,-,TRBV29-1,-,CSVGEGREKLFF,TGCAGCGTTGGCGAGGGGCGGGAAAAACTGTTTTTT
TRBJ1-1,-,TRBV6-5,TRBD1,CASRLQGAHAEAFF,TGTGCCAGCAGACTACAGGGGGCCCACGCTGAAGCTTTCTTT
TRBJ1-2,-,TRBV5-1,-,CASSSDGYYGYTF,TGCGCCAGCAGCTCGGACGGGTACTATGGCTACACCTTC
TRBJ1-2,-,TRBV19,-,CASSSRTGVLDGYTF,TGTGCCAGTAGTTCCCGGACCGGAGTACTGGATGGCTACACCTTC
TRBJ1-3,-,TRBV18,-,CASSLNAGAGNTIYF,TGTGCCAGCTCCCTTAATGCAGGTGCTGGAAACACCATATATTTT
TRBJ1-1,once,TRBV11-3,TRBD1,CASSWTGGGNTEAFF,TGTGCCAGCTCCTGGACAGGGGGGGGCAACACTGAAGCTTTCTTT
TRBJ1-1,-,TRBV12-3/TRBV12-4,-,CASSDRQGTEAFF,TGTGCCAGCAGTGACAGGCAGGGCACTGAAGCTTTCTTT
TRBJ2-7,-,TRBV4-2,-,CASSQDLEGGGYEQYF,TGTGCCAGCAGCCAAGACCTAGAGGGGGGCGGCTACGAGCAGTACTTC